This passage covers 4 T cell receptor beta chains from one sample sequenced in a study of cytomegalovirus exposure and HLA in healthy donors. With 60 Vbeta and 13 Jbeta primers, the PCR was carried out. Libraries were prepared by immunoSEQ multiplex PCR; TCRdb keeps only in-frame clonotypes and omits some of them. Of 120,000 or so clones in the sample, roughly 82% are singletons; the top ten hold about 5.8%. The material sequenced was PBMCs. Receptors originate from a man between 18 and 35 years old in good health and CMV-seropositive.

This clone has a count of ten or more. V gene TRBV6-4 combines with J gene TRBJ2-3; 8 nucleotides match TRBD2. This CDR3 is built from 15 residues. V trimming: 4 bases; J trimming: 1 base; junction bases outside the gene matches: 4. Germline CDR1 reads MRHNA; CDR2 reads SNTAGT. The CDR3 is CASSGQTSGTDTQYF. The CDR3 DNA is TGTGCCAGCAGTGGACAGACTAGCGGCACAGATACGCAGTATTTT.

The V and J genes are TRBV27 and TRBJ2-1, with 9 bases that match TRBD2. The germline CDR1 and CDR2 sequences are MNHEY and SMNVEV (reference sequence). Germline trimming cut 7 bases from V and 4 bases from J; bases unmatched to any gene: 11. CDR3 length: 16 amino acids. CDR3 in amino acids: CASTVSSGTMYNEQFF. CDR3 coding DNA: TGTGCCAGCACGGTGTCTAGCGGGACGATGTACAATGAGCAGTTCTTC.

In its sample, this clone was seen once. The chain links TRBV2 to TRBJ2-3; a possible D gene is TRBD1 (6 bases). CDR1 and CDR2 (germline): SNHLY, FYNNEI. The CDR3 sequence is 16 residues long. The V end lost 6 bases, the J end lost 0 bases, and 16 bases lay between the germline ends. The CDR3 reads CASSLDSGISTDTQYF. The CDR3 DNA sequence: TGTGCCAGCAGCCTGGACAGCGGAATTAGCACAGATACGCAGTATTTT.

As concerns this clone: Additional DNA sequences in this sample encode the identical CDR3. The chain has TRBV19 and TRBJ2-7, with 12 bases identical to TRBD2. The ends lost 8 bases at V and 5 bases at J; junction bases unmatched: 10. The CDR3 has 15 residues. CDR1 is LNHDA, CDR2 SQIVND, per germline (reference sequence). This CDR3 reads CASARLAGGTHEQYF. CDR3 coding DNA: TGTGCCAGTGCCCGTCTAGCGGGAGGGACTCACGAGCAGTACTTC.